These 18 T cell receptor beta chains share one sample of origin, sequenced in a study of radiation and T cells in renal cell carcinoma. Sequencing used immunoSEQ multiplex PCR; TCRdb keeps in-frame clones, though not all of them. The sample gives about 12,000 clones, about 71% of which show up once; around 20% is in the top ten. Treatment specified: treatment-naive control, cytoreductive nephrectomy. The starting material was tumor tissue, obtained from a patient whose treatment was nephrectomy without radiotherapy. These receptors originate from a woman of 80 years or more with renal cell carcinoma.

This chain joins TRBV2 and TRBJ2-6, with D perhaps matching TRBD2 (5 bases). The ends were cut back, 6 bases at V and 0 bases at J, with 12 bases in the middle. This CDR3 is built from 16 residues. CDR1 is SNHLY, CDR2 FYNNEI, per germline. The CDR3 bases are TGTGCCAGCAGGGAACGGGAAAGCTCTGGGGCCAACGTCCTGACTTTC. It translates to CASRERESSGANVLTF.

The gene calls are TRBV5-8 and TRBJ1-5; TRBD1 matches 12 bases. The V gene end was trimmed by 4 bases and the J gene end by 6 bases; junction bases not matched to a gene: 14. Germline V gene lookup returns CDR1 SGHTS and CDR2 YDEGEE. The CDR3 consists of 18 residues. The CDR3 DNA sequence: TGTGCCAGCAGCCCGGGACAGGGGGCGACCTATTTCTCTCAGCCCCAGCATTTT. It yields the protein CASSPGQGATYFSQPQHF.

The chain carries TRBV18 and TRBJ2-7, with a possible D match to TRBD1 (6 bases). The V end lost 1 base, the J end lost 7 bases, and 11 bases lay between the germline ends. CDR1 is KGHSH and CDR2 is LQKENI in the germline V gene. The CDR3 spans 13 residues. The CDR3 DNA follows: TGTGCCAGCTCACCACTGGGGGCAGAGGAGCAGTACGTC. Protein sequence: CASSPLGAEEQYV.

This chain links TRBV9 with TRBJ1-6, with 8 bases identical to TRBD1. Germline V lookup: CDR1 SGDLS, CDR2 YYNGEE. The CDR3 consists of 15 residues. The ends lost 3 bases at V and 9 bases at J; junction bases unmatched: 8. CDR3 sequence (DNA): TGTGCCAGCAGCGGGACAGGGAACCTTGGTTCACCCCTCCACTTT. Translation gives CASSGTGNLGSPLHF.

The J gene is TRBJ2-7, the V gene TRBV6-6, with D perhaps assigned TRBD1 or TRBD2 (5 bases each). V lost 6 bases and J lost 3, with 9 bases in between. The CDR3 contains 12 residues. The germline gives CDR1 MNHNY, CDR2 SVGAGI (reference sequence). DNA for the CDR3: TGTGCCAGCAGGGGGGAGAACTACGAGCAGTACTTC. It translates to CASRGENYEQYF.

The V gene is TRBV5-6, the J gene TRBJ1-5; possibly TRBD1 for D (6 bases). The germline V gene has CDR1 SGHDT and CDR2 YYEEEE. V lost 3 bases and J lost 6, with 10 bases in between. The CDR3 runs to 13 residues. The CDR3 protein is CASSSQGTQPQHF. CDR3 coding DNA: TGTGCCAGCAGCTCACAGGGAACTCAGCCCCAGCATTTT.

The chain carries TRBV6-5 and TRBJ2-1, with 7 bases lining up with TRBD1. The CDR3 contains 15 residues. Losses at the gene ends were 7 bases for V and 4 bases for J; bases not matched to a gene: 10. Germline-derived CDR1 and CDR2 are MNHEY and SVGAGI. CDR3 sequence reads: CASITGTEKYNEQFF. CDR3 sequence (DNA): TGTGCCAGCATCACCGGGACAGAGAAATACAATGAGCAGTTCTTC.

The chain is built from TRBV2 and TRBJ2-7, with D possibly being TRBD2 (5 bases). The ends were cut back, 6 bases at V and 5 bases at J, with 11 bases in the middle. The length of the CDR3 is 12 residues. CDR1 is SNHLY, CDR2 FYNNEI, per germline. The CDR3: CASRPTRDEQYF. The CDR3 nucleotides are TGTGCCAGCAGGCCTACTAGAGACGAGCAGTACTTC.

The gene calls are TRBV18 and TRBJ2-2; D call uncertain. Germline-derived CDR1 and CDR2 are KGHSH and LQKENI. CDR3 size: 16 residues. Trimming stripped 4 bases from V and 2 bases from J, with 14 bases between. This CDR3 is CASSRGRPPNTGELFF. The CDR3 nucleotides read TGTGCCAGCTCACGAGGACGGCCGCCCAACACCGGGGAGCTGTTTTTT.

This chain joins TRBV4-2 and TRBJ2-5; 10 bases agree with TRBD2. J lost 3 bases, V lost 0 bases, and 10 bases had no gene match. CDR3 length: 18 amino acids. The germline gives CDR1 LGHNA, CDR2 YNFKEQ. The CDR3 is CASSQEGASGGEEETQYF. The CDR3 DNA is TGTGCCAGCAGCCAAGAAGGTGCTAGCGGGGGAGAAGAAGAGACCCAGTACTTC.

A few counts support this clone. The genes are TRBV2 and TRBJ1-1; unclear D gene. CDR1 and CDR2 from the germline V gene are SNHLY and FYNNEI. The V end was cut by 4 bases, the J end by 8 bases, with 11 bases between. This CDR3 has 12 residues. The CDR3 nucleotides are TGTGCCAGCAGTGTGGTGGCCAGGGAAGCTTTCTTT. This gives the protein CASSVVAREAFF.

The V and J genes are TRBV5-4 and TRBJ1-4; 7 bases agree with TRBD1. Germline CDR1 reads SGHNT; CDR2 reads YYREEE (reference sequence). The V segment lost 4 bases and the J segment 4 bases; nucleotides outside the gene matches: 7. This CDR3 contains 15 residues. CDR3 sequence: CASSIGGRDNEKLFF. CDR3 nucleotides: TGTGCCAGCAGCATAGGGGGCAGGGATAATGAAAAACTGTTTTTT.

V usage is TRBV18 and J usage is TRBJ2-3, with D unclear. The ends were cut back, 0 bases at V and 2 bases at J, with 9 bases in the middle. Germline V gives CDR1 KGHSH, CDR2 LQKENI. The CDR3 covers 15 residues. CDR3 sequence (DNA): TGTGCCAGCTCACCACCGGTGGTTAACACAGATACGCAGTATTTT. This sequence encodes CASSPPVVNTDTQYF. Looking up the rest from reference TRBV18 and TRBJ2-3 gives the full variable domain: NAGVMQNPRHLVRRRGQEARLRCSPMKGHSHVYWYRQLPEEGLKFMVYLQKENIIDESGMPKERFSAEFPKEGPSILRIQQVVRGDSAAYFCASSPPVVNTDTQYFGPGTRLTVL.

The chain recombines TRBV6-1 with TRBJ2-5; 8 bases line up with TRBD1. The germline gives CDR1 MNHNS, CDR2 SASEGT. The CDR3 runs 17 residues. With 2 bases clipped from V and 0 bases from J, the junction kept 8 bases outside the gene matches. The CDR3 nucleotides read TGTGCCAGCAGTGAATGGTTGGCAGGGGGCAACCAAGAGACCCAGTACTTC. Its translation: CASSEWLAGGNQETQYF.

The gene calls are TRBV7-2 and TRBJ2-3, with TRBD2 matching over 10 bases. CDR1 and CDR2 from the germline V gene are SGHTA and FQGNSA. V was pared by 0 bases and J by 5 bases, with 5 bases of the junction left unmatched. The CDR3 is 16 amino acids. CDR3 sequence reads: CASSLAAGGRRDTQYF. The CDR3 nucleotides read TGTGCCAGCAGCTTAGCAGCGGGGGGGCGGAGAGATACGCAGTATTTT. The variable domain in full, with the rest retrieved from reference TRBV7-2 and TRBJ2-3, is GAGVSQSPSNKVTEKGKDVELRCDPISGHTALYWYRQSLGQGLEFLIYFQGNSAPDKSGLPSDRFSAERTGGSVSTLTIQRTQQEDSAVYLCASSLAAGGRRDTQYFGPGTRLTVL.

The genes are TRBV12-5 and TRBJ2-1, with D unclear. V was cut by 6 bases and J by 0 bases, with 6 bases left in between. CDR3 length: 13 amino acids. The V gene's germline CDR1 is LGHNT and CDR2 FRNRAP. This chain's CDR3 is CASGLYSYNEQFF. The CDR3 nucleotides read TGTGCTAGTGGGTTATACTCCTACAATGAGCAGTTCTTC.

This rearrangement joins TRBV23-1 to TRBJ1-5; no clear D gene. TRBV23-1 is an ORF; its function is uncertain. The CDR3 is made up of 17 amino acids. Trimming removed 7 bases at V and 4 bases at J, with 23 bases between. The CDR3 bases are TGCGCCAGCACCCTCCTCCTCCTCCAGGTGGGGAATCAGCCCCAGCATTTT. This translates into CASTLLLLQVGNQPQHF.

The chain employs TRBV19 and TRBJ1-6, with D unresolved. The CDR3 runs to 12 residues. Germline V CDR1 and CDR2: LNHDA, SQIVND (reference sequence). The V gene lost 3 bases and the J gene lost 7 bases, with 4 bases spanning the gap. As DNA, the CDR3 is TGTGCCAGTAGTATTTCAAATTCACCCCTCCACTTT. Amino acid sequence: CASSISNSPLHF.